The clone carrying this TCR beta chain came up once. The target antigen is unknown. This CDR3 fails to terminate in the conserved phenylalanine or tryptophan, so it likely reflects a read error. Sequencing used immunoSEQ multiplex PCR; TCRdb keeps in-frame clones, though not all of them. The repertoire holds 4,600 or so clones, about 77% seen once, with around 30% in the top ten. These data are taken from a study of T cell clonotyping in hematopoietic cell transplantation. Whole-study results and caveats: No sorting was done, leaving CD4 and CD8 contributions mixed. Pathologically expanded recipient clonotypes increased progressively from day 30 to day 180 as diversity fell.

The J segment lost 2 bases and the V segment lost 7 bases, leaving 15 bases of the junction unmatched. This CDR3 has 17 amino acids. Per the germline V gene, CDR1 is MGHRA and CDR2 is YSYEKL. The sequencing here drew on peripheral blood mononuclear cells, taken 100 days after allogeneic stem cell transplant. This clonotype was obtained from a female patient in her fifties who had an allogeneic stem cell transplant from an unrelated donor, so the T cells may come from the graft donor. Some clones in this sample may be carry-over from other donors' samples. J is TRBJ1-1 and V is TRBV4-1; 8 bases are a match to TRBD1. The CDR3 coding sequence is TGCGCCAGCAACCCACTCGGGGCAGGGGGCCCAAACACTGAAGCTTTCCTT. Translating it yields CASNPLGAGGPNTEAFL.